This T cell receptor beta chain comes out of a study of identical twins. Using its own MiXCR run on the 5' RACE reads, TCRdb lists one record per CDR3 protein. Among 460,000 or so distinct CDR3 sequences, 11% to 15% were seen once, and the ten largest hold around 0.48%. The CDR3 is 16 amino acids. Looked up from germline, CDR1 is SGHVS and CDR2 is FQNEAQ. V was cut by 1 base and J by 2 bases, with 15 bases left in between. This clonotype occurred a few times. A further study also used this sample, focusing on yellow fever vaccine responses in identical twins. That work states: Twins' vaccine T cell responses were reported to seem partly convergent and partly personalized.

The material sequenced was CD4+ T cells sorted from blood. The receptor comes from a woman aged 18-29 years in good health. The chain is built from TRBV7-8 and TRBJ2-7, with D perhaps TRBD1 (6 bases). CDR3 in DNA: TGTGCCAGCAGCTTAGTTCAAGCAGGGGCAGCCTACGAGCAGTACTTC. Translated: CASSLVQAGAAYEQYF.